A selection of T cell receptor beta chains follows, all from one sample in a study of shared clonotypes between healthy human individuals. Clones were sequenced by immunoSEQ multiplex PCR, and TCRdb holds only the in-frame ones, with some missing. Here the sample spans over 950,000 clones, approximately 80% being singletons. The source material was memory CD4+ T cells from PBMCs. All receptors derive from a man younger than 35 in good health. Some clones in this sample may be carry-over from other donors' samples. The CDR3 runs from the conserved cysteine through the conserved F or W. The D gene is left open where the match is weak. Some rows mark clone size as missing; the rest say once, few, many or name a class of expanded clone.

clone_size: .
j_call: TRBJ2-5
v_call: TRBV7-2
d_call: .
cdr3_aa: CASSPRAGTQETQYF
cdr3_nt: TGTGCCAGCAGCCCCCGGGCGGGAACCCAAGAGACCCAGTACTTC

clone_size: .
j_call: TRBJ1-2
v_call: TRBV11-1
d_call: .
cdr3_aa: CASSQGIGRLGYTF
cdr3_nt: TGTGCCAGCAGCCAGGGTATTGGCCGTCTCGGCTACACCTTC

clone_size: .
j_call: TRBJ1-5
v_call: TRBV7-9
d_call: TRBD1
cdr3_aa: CASSWTGGNQPQHF
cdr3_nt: TGTGCCAGCAGCTGGACAGGGGGGAATCAGCCCCAGCATTTT

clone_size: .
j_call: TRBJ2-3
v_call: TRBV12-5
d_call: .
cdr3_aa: CASSARRTDTQYF
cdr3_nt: TGTGCTAGTTCTGCCCGGCGCACAGATACGCAGTATTTT

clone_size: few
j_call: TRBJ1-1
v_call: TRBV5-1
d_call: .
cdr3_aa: CASITGTEAFF
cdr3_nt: TGCGCCAGCATAACGGGCACTGAAGCTTTCTTT

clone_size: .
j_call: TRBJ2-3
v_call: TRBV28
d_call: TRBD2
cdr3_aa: CASSLTREGTDTQYF
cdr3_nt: TGTGCCAGCAGTTTAACGAGGGAGGGGACAGATACGCAGTATTTT

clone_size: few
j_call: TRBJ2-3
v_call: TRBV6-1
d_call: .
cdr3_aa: CASSQDMPQYF
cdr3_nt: TGTGCCAGCAGTCAGGACATGCCGCAGTATTTT

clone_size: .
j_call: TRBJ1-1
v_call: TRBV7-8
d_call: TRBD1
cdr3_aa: CASSPDRVGTEAFF
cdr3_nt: TGTGCCAGCAGCCCGGACAGGGTGGGGACTGAAGCTTTCTTT

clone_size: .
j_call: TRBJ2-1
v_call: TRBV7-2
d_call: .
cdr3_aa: CASSLAREQFF
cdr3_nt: TGTGCCAGCAGCTTAGCGCGGGAGCAGTTCTTC

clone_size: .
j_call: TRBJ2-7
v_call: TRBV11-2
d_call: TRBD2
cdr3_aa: CASSFSGRAMVYEQYF
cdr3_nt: TGTGCCAGCAGCTTTAGCGGGAGGGCCATGGTCTACGAGCAGTACTTC

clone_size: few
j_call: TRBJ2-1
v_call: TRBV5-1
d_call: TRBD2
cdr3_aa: CASGMSGSYNEQFF
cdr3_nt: TGCGCCAGCGGAATGAGCGGGAGTTACAATGAGCAGTTCTTC

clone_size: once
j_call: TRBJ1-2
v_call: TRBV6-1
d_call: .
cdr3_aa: CASSGVHGSGYTF
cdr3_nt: TGTGCCAGCAGTGGGGTTCATGGGTCCGGCTACACCTTC

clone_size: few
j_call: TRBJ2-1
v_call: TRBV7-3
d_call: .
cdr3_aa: CASSQGSASSYNEQFF
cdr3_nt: TGTGCCAGCAGCCAGGGGTCCGCGAGCTCCTACAATGAGCAGTTCTTC

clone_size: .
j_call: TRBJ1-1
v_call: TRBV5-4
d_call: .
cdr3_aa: CASSLGRTGNTEAFF
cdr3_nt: TGTGCCAGCAGCTTGGGTAGAACGGGGAACACTGAAGCTTTCTTT

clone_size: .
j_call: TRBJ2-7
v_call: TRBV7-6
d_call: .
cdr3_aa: CASSFTRRGHEQYF
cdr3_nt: TGTGCCAGCAGCTTCACTCGTAGGGGACACGAGCAGTACTTC

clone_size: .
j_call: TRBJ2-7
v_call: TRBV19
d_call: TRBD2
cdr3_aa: CASSIDLGLAGGPNEQYF
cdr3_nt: TGTGCCAGTAGTATAGATCTGGGCCTAGCGGGAGGGCCTAATGAGCAGTACTTC

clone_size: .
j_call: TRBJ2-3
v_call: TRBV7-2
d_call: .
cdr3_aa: CASSLAITDTQYF
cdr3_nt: TGTGCCAGCAGCTTAGCTATCACAGATACGCAGTATTTT

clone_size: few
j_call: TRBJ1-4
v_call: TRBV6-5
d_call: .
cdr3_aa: CASSTQAYNEKLFF
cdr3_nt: TGTGCCAGCAGCACACAGGCTTATAATGAAAAACTGTTTTTT

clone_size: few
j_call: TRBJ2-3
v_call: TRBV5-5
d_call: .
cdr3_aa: CASSLALGSTDTQYF
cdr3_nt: TGTGCCAGCAGCTTGGCCTTGGGGAGCACAGATACGCAGTATTTT

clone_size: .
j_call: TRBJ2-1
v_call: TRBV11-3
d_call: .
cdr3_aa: CASSPSGGAKGNEQFF
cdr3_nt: TGTGCCAGCAGCCCCTCCGGGGGCGCTAAAGGGAATGAGCAGTTCTTC

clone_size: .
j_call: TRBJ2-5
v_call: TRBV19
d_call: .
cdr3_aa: CASSHLTGPRETQYF
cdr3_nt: TGTGCCAGTAGTCATCTCACGGGGCCTAGGGAGACCCAGTACTTC

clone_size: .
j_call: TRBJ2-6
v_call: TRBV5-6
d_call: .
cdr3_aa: CASSLVGDSSGANVLTF
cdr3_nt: TGTGCCAGCAGCTTGGTGGGGGATAGCTCTGGGGCCAACGTCCTGACTTTC

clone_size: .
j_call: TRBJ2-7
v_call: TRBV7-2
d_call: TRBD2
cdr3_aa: CASSLGLAGGYEQYF
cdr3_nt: TGTGCCAGCAGCCTCGGACTAGCGGGAGGTTACGAGCAGTACTTC

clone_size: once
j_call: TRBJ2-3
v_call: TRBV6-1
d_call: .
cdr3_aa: CASSEAVGARTDTQYF
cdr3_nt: TGTGCCAGCAGTGAAGCAGTCGGGGCCCGCACAGATACGCAGTATTTT

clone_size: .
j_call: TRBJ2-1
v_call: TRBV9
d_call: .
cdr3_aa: CASSSKTSRFYNEQFF
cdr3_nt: TGTGCCAGCAGCTCCAAAACTAGCAGGTTCTACAATGAGCAGTTCTTC

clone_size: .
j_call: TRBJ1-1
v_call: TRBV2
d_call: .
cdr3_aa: CASSLGTVNTEAFF
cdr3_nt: TGTGCCAGCAGTTTGGGGACGGTGAACACTGAAGCTTTCTTT

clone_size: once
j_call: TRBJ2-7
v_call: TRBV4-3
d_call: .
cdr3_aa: CASSPVGSGLEQYF
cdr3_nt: TGCGCCAGCAGCCCCGTAGGGTCGGGGCTCGAGCAGTACTTC

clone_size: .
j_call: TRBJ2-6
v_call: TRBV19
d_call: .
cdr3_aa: CASSIDRPRANVLTF
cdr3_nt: TGTGCCAGTAGTATAGACAGGCCTCGGGCCAACGTCCTGACTTTC

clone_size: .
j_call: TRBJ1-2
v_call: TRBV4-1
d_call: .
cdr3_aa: CASSHVGGGQGSYGYTF
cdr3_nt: TGCGCCAGCAGCCATGTCGGAGGAGGGCAGGGAAGCTATGGCTACACCTTC

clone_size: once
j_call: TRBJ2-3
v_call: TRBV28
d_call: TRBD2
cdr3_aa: CASSLGLAASTDTQYF
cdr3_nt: TGTGCCAGCAGTTTGGGGCTAGCGGCTAGCACAGATACGCAGTATTTT

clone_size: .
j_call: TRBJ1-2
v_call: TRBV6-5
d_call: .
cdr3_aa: CASKGPGAGYTF
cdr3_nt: TGTGCCAGCAAAGGTCCGGGCGCTGGCTACACCTTC

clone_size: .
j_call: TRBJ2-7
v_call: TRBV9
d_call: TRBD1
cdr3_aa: CASSPGQGNYEQYF
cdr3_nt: TGTGCCAGCAGCCCCGGACAGGGTAACTACGAGCAGTACTTC

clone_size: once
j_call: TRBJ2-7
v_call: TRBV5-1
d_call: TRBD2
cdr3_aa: CASSPTSGRAEQYF
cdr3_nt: TGCGCCAGCAGCCCTACTAGCGGGAGGGCCGAGCAGTACTTC

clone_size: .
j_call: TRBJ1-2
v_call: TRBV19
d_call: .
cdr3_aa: CASSMARAGYGYTF
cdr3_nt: TGTGCCAGTAGTATGGCCCGGGCGGGATATGGCTACACCTTC

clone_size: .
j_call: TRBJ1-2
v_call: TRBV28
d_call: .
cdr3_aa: CASSPHGRYGYTF
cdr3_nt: TGTGCCAGCAGCCCACACGGCCGCTATGGCTACACCTTC

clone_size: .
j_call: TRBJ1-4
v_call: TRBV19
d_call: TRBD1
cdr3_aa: CASSRTGDGEKLFF
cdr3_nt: TGTGCCAGTAGTAGGACAGGGGACGGTGAAAAACTGTTTTTT

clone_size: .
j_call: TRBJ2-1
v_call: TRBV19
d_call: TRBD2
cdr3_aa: CASSIRLAGLGSYNEQFF
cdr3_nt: TGTGCCAGTAGTATTCGACTAGCGGGTTTAGGCTCCTACAATGAGCAGTTCTTC

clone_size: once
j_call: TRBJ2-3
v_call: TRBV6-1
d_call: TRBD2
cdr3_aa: CASREGLARDTQYF
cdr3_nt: TGTGCCAGCAGGGAGGGACTAGCGAGGGATACGCAGTATTTT

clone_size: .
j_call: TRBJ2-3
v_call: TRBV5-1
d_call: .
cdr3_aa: CASRMGGSTDTQYF
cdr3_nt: TGCGCCAGCCGGATGGGCGGTAGCACAGATACGCAGTATTTT

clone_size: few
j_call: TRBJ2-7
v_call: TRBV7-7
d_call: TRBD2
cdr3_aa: CASPPSGRTYEQYF
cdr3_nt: TGTGCCAGCCCCCCGAGCGGGAGAACCTACGAGCAGTACTTC

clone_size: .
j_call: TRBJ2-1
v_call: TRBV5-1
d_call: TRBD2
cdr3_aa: CASSLAGSSGSYNEQFF
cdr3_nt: TGCGCCAGCAGCTTGGCCGGGTCTAGCGGATCCTACAATGAGCAGTTCTTC

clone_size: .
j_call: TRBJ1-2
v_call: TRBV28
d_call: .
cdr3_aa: CAGAGPYGYTF
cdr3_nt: TGTGCCGGAGCGGGGCCCTATGGCTACACCTTC

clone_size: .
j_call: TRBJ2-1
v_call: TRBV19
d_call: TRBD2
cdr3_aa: CAPDGTSGSNEQFF
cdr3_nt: TGTGCCCCCGACGGGACTAGCGGGAGCAATGAGCAGTTCTTC